The present T cell receptor (beta chain) was sequenced within a study of T cells in Graves' hyperthyroidism and ophthalmopathy. General observations from the study: Ophthalmopathy was identified by the model a median roughly six months ahead of onset.

There are many counts of this clonotype. Its antigen is not known. Amplified TCR beta CDR3 regions derived from RNA transcripts. HTBI primers were used for first-round RT-PCR of the TCR CDR3. TCRdb reprocessed the multiplex PCR reads with MiXCR, giving one entry per CDR3 protein. Of around 490,000 distinct CDR3 sequences in the sample, just under 20% were seen once. The PBMCs studied were ones that came from 9 to 10 ml fresh peripheral blood. The origin of this receptor is a man aged 35-49 years with Graves' ophthalmopathy. Sequenced material: blood.

CDR3 DNA sequence: TGTGCCAGCGTCAGTTCCGGGACAGGGAACTCACCCCTCCACTTT. Its translation: CASVSSGTGNSPLHF. The V gene is TRBV2, the J gene TRBJ1-6; TRBD1 matches at 9 bases. The germline gives CDR1 SNHLY, CDR2 FYNNEI. With V trimmed by 8 bases and J by 10 bases, 12 bases remained unmatched. This CDR3 spans 15 amino acids.